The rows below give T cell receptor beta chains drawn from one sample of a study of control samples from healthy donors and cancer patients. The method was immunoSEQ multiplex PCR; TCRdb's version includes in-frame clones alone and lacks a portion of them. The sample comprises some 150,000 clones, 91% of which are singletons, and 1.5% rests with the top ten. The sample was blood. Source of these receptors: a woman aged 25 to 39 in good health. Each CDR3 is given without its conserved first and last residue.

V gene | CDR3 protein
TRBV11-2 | ASSLAGGKETQY
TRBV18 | ASSPTTSGGAEQY
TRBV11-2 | ASSLAGAYGYT
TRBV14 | ASSQRQSSGANVLT
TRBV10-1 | ASSRTSGHNEQF
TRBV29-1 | SVTGGEDYYGYT
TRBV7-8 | ASSATGGRGNQPQH
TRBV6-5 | ASSSGTLYGYT
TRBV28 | ASSPGTSGSYEQY
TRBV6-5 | ASSYSGGDYGYT